This TCR beta chain is drawn from a study of T-cell reconstitution after alpha-beta-depleted transplantation in children. Study-wide results and limits: In some patients, recipient T cells and intrathymic progenitors surviving conditioning explained high day-60 diversity. T-cell counts and diversity were attributed mostly to newly produced T cells one year after transplant. Two months or so post-transplant, alpha-beta T cells reportedly derived from several hundred expanded graft clones.

CDR1 and CDR2 from the germline V gene are SGHVS and FNYEAQ. This CDR3 is 17 amino acids long. The junction had 12 bases not matched to a gene; V was cut back by 4 bases and J by 4 bases. TCRbeta library construction was performed incorporating unique molecular identifiers. From the PCR reads, TCRdb called clonotypes with MiXCR, one entry per CDR3 protein. Among 200,000 to 250,000 distinct CDR3 sequences listed, 5.5% to 7% were seen once. This clonotype has ten or more counts. The antigen is undetermined. The chain employs TRBV7-6 and TRBJ2-1, with 8 nucleotides matching TRBD2. This specimen was PBMCs, taken before TCRalphabeta/CD19-depleted stem cell transplant. This clonotype originated in a boy aged 2 to 10 with acute lymphoblastic leukemia, due to receive a stem cell transplant. The CDR3 DNA follows: TGTGCCAGCAGCTCCTCGCTGGTAGCGGGAATATACAATGAGCAGTTCTTC. Encoded protein: CASSSSLVAGIYNEQFF.